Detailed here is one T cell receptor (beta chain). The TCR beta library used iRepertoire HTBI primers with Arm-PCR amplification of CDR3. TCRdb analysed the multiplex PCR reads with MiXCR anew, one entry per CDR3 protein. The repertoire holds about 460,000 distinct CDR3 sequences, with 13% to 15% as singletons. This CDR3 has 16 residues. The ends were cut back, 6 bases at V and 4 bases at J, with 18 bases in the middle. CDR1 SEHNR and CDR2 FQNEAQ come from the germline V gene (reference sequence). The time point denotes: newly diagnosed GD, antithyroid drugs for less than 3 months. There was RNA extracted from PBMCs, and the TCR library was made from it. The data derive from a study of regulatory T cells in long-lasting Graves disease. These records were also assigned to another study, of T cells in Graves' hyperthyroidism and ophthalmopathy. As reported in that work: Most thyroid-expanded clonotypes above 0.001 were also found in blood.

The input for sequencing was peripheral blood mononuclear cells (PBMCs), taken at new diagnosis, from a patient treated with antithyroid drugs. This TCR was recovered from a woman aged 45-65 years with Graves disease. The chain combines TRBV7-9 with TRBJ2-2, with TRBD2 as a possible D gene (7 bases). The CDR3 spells CASSPLGGAGTGELFF. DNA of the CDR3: TGTGCCAGCAGTCCACTGGGGGGGGCCGGCACCGGGGAGCTGTTTTTT.